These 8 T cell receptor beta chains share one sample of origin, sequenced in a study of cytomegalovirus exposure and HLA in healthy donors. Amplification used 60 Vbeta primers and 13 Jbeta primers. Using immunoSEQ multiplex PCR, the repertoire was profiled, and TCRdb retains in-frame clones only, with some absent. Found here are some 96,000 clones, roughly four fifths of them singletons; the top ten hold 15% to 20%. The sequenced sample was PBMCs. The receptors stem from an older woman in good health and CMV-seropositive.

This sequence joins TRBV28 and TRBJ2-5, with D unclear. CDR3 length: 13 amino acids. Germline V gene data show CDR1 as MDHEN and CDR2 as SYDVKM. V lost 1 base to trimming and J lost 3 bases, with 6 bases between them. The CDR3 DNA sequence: TGTGCCAGCAGTTTATACACGAAAGAGACCCAGTACTTC. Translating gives CASSLYTKETQYF.

Here the CDR3 DNA reads TGTGCCAGCATCTATTACAATGAGCAGTTCTTC. Translated, it gives CASIYYNEQFF. The gene calls are TRBV6-1 and TRBJ2-1; D uncertain. Germline lookup yields CDR1 MNHNS and CDR2 SASEGT. This CDR3 has 11 amino acids. The V and J ends lost 7 bases and 4 bases respectively, with 5 bases between them.

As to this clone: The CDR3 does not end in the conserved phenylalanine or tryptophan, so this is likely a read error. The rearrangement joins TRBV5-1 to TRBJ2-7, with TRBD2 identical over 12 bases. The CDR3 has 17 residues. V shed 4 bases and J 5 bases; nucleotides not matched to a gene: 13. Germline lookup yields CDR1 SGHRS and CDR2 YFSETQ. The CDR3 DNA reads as TGCGCCAGCAGCCCTCGACTAGCGGGAGAGTTCACCCACGAGCAGTACCTC. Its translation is CASSPRLAGEFTHEQYL.

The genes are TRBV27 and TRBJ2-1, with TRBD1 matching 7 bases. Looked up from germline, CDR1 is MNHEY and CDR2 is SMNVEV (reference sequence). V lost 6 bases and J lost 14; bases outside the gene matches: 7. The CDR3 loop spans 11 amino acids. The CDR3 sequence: CASRSTGIKFF. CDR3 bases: TGTGCCAGCAGATCGACAGGGATTAAGTTCTTC.

The CDR3 region has the DNA TGTGCCAGCAGTTTATTTGGGGGGACGAACACCGGGGAGCTGTTTTTT. Translation gives CASSLFGGTNTGELFF. The chain combines TRBV27 with TRBJ2-2; D possibly corresponds to TRBD2 (6 bases). V was pared by 1 base and J by 0 bases, with 9 bases between. CDR1 and CDR2 (germline): MNHEY, SMNVEV (reference sequence). The length of the CDR3 is 16 residues.

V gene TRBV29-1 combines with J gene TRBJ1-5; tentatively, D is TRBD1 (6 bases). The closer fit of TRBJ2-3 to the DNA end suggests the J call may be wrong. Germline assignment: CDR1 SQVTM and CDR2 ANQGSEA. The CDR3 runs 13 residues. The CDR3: CSVADRTDQPQYF. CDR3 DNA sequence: TGCAGCGTTGCTGACAGGACAGATCAGCCCCAGTATTTT.

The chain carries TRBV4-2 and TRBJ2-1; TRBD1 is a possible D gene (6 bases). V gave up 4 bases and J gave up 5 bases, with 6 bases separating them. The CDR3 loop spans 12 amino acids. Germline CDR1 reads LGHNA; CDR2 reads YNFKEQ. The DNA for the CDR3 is TGTGCCAGCAGCCGGGGGCACAATGAGCAGTTCTTC. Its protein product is CASSRGHNEQFF.

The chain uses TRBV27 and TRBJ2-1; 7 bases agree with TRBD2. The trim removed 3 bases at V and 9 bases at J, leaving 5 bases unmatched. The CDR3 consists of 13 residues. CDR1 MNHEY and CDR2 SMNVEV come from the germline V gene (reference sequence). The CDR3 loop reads CASSFSGLVEQFF. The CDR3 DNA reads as TGTGCCAGCAGTTTTTCAGGACTAGTTGAGCAGTTCTTC.